The table lists the clone carrying this TCR beta chain with a count of one. Its specificity is unknown. CD4+ T cells specific for antigen were expanded with viral peptide pools by the ViraFEST assay before sequencing. Upon completion of about 10 days in culture, CD4+ T cells were isolated. Each vaccine recipient was nucleocapsid antibody negative and had no prior SARS-CoV-2 infection. Every well got a few million PBMC, which were grown with about 9.2 IU/ml IL-2 and 8.5 to 10 ug/ml peptides. IL-2 medium was substituted for half the medium on days 3 and 7. This entry is derived from a study of vaccination effects on CD4 cells after COVID-19. Overall study: Two-dose vaccination with either BNT162b2 or mRNA-1273 was given to the participants.

The assay was immunoSEQ multiplex PCR, and TCRdb's table has in-frame clones only and misses some. The table has approximately 44,000 clones, roughly 70% seen once; the top ten hold roughly 24%. General study results and limits: Within healthy vaccinees, only 1 of 255 vaccine-induced clones displayed cross-reactivity with common cold coronaviruses.

V shed 3 bases and J shed 3 bases, with 9 bases lying between them. The CDR3 consists of 14 residues. Germline loops: CDR1 LGHDT, CDR2 YNNKEL (reference sequence). The receptor's source is a human donor who received a COVID-19 vaccine. The specimen comprised CD4+ T cells from PBMCs cultured with HCoV-OC43 spike peptides, sampled before COVID-19 vaccination. Noted subset: HCoV-OC43 spike overlapping peptide pool stimulation. The chain links TRBV3-1 (or the pseudogene TRBV3-2) to TRBJ1-5; D might be TRBD1 (5 bases). CDR3: CASSQGTDNQPQHF. The CDR3 nucleotides read TGTGCCAGCAGCCAGGGGACGGACAATCAGCCCCAGCATTTT.